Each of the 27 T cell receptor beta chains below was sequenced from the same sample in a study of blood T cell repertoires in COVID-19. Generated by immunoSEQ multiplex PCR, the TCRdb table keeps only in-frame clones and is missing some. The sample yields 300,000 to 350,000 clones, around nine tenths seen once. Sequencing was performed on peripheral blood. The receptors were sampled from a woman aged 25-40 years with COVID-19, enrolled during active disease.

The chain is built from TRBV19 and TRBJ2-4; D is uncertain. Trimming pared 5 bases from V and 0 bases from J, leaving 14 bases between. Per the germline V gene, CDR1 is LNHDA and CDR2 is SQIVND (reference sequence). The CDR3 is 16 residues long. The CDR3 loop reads CASSPRVGLAKNIQYF. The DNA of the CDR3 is TGTGCCAGTAGTCCCCGGGTTGGCCTAGCCAAAAACATTCAGTACTTC.

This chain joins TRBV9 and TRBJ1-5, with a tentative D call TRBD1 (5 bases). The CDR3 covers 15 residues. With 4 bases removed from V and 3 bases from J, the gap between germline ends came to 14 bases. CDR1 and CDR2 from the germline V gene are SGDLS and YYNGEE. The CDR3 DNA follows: TGTGCCAGCAGCCCCCACAGGTCTCCCAATCAGCCCCAGCATTTT. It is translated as CASSPHRSPNQPQHF.

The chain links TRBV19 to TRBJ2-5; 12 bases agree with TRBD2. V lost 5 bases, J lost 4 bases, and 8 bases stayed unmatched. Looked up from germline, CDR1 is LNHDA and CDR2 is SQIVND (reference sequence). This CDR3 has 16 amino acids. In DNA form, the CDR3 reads TGTGCCAGTAGTCTCGGACTAGCGGGAACGGGAGAGACCCAGTACTTC. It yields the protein CASSLGLAGTGETQYF.

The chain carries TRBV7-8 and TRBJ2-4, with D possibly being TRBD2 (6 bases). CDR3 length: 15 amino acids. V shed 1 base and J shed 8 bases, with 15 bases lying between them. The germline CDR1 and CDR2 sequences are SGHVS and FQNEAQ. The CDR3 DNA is TGTGCCAGCAGCTTAGAGGAGTTACCGGGGGACATTCAGTACTTC. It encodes CASSLEELPGDIQYF.

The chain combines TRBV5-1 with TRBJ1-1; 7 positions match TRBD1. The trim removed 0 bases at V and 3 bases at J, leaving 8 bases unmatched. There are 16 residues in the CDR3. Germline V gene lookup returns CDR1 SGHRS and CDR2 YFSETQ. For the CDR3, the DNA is TGCGCCAGCAGCTTGGGACAGGGAGTAATTTACACTGAAGCTTTCTTT. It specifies CASSLGQGVIYTEAFF.

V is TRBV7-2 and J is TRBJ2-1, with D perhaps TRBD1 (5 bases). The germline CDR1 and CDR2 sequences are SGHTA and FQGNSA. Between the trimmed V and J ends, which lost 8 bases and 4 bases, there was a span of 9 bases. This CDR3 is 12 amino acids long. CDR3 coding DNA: TGTGCCAGCCAGACAGCTTACAATGAGCAGTTCTTC. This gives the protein CASQTAYNEQFF.

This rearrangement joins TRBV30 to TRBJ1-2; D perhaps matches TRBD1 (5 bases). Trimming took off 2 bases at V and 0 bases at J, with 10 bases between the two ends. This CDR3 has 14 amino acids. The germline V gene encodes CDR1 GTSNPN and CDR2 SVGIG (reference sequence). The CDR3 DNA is TGTGCCTGGAGTAGAACAGGATCTAACTATGGCTACACCTTC. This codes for CAWSRTGSNYGYTF.

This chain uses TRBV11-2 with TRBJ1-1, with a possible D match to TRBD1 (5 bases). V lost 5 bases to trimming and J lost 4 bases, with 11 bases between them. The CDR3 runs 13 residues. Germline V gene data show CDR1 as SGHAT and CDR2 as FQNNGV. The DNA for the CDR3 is TGTGCCAGCAGCCCATGGGGGGTCACTGAAGCTTTCTTT. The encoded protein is CASSPWGVTEAFF.

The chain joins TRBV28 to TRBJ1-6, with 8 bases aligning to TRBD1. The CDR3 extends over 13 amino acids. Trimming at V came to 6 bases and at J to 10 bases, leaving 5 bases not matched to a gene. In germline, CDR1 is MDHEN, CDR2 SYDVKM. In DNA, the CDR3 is TGTGCCAGCAGCCCCGGACAGGGCTCACCCCTCCACTTT. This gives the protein CASSPGQGSPLHF.

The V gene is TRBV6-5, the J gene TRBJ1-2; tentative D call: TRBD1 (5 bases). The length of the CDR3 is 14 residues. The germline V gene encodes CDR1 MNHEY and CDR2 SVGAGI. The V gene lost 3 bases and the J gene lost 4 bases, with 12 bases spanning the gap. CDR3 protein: CASSYQGGVYGYTF. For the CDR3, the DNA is TGTGCCAGCAGTTATCAGGGTGGCGTCTATGGCTACACCTTC.

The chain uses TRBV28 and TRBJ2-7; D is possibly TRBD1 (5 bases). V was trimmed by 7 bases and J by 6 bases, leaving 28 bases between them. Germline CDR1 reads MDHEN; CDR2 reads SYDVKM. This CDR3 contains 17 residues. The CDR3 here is CASTMYPSLGPRGEQYF. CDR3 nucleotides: TGTGCCAGCACCATGTACCCCTCTTTAGGACCTAGGGGCGAGCAGTACTTC.

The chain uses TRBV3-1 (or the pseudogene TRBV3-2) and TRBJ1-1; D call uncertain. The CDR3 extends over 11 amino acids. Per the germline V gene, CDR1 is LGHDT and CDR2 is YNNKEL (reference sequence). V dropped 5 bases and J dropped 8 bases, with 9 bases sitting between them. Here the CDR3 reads CASSGPAEAFF. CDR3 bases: TGTGCCAGCAGCGGCCCCGCCGAAGCTTTCTTT.

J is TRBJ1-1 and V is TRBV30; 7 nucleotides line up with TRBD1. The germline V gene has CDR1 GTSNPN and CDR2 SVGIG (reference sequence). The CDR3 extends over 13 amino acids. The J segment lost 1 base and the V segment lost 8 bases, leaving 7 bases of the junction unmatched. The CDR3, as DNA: TGTGCCAGTACCGGGACAGCGAACACTGAAGCTTTCTTT. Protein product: CASTGTANTEAFF.

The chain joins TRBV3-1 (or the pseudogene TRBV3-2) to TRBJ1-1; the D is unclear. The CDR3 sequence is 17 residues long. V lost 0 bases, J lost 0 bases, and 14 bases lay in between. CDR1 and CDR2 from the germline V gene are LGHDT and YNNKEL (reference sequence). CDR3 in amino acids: CASSQDRPAAMNTEAFF. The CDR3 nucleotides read TGTGCCAGCAGCCAAGATCGACCGGCGGCCATGAACACTGAAGCTTTCTTT.

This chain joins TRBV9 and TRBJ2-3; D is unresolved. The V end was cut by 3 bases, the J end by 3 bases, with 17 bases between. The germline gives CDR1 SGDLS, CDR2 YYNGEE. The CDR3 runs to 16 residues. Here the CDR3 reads CASSASRQLQTDTQYF. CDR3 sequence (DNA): TGTGCCAGCAGCGCCTCCAGGCAGCTTCAGACAGATACGCAGTATTTT.

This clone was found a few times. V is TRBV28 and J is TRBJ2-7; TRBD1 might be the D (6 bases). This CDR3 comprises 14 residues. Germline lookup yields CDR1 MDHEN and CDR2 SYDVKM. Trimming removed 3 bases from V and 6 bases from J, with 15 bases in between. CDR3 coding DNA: TGTGCCAGCAGTTTGACAGGCCTTAGCGTCGAGCAGTACTTC. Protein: CASSLTGLSVEQYF.

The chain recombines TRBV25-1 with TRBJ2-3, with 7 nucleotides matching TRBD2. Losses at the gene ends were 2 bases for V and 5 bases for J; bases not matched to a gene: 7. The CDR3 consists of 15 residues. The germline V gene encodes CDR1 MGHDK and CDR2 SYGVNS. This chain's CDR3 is CASSERAGYRDTQYF. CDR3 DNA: TGTGCCAGCAGTGAAAGAGCGGGATATAGAGATACGCAGTATTTT.

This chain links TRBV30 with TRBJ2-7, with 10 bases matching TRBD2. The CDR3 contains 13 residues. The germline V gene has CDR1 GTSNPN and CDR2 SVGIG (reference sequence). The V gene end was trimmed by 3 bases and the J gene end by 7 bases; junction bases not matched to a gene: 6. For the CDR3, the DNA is TGTGCCTGGAGCGGGACTAGCGCAGGGGAGCAGTACTTC. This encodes CAWSGTSAGEQYF.

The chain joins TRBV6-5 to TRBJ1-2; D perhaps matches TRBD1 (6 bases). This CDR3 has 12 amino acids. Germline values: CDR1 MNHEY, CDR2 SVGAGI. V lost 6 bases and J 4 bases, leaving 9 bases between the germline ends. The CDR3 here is CASSTGFYGYTF. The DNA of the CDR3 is TGTGCCAGCAGCACAGGGTTCTATGGCTACACCTTC.

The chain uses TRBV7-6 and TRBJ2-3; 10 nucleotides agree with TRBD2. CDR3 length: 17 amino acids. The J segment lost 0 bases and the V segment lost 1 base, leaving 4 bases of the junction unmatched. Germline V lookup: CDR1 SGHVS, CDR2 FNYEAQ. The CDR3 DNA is TGTGCCAGCAGCTTAGGAGCGGGAGGGCCTAGCACAGATACGCAGTATTTT. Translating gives CASSLGAGGPSTDTQYF. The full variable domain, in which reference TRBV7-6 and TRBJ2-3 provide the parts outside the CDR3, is GAGVSQSPRYKVTKRGQDVALRCDPISGHVSLYWYRQALGQGPEFLTYFNYEAQQDKSGLPNDRFSAERPEGSISTLTIQRTEQRDSAMYRCASSLGAGGPSTDTQYFGPGTRLTVL.

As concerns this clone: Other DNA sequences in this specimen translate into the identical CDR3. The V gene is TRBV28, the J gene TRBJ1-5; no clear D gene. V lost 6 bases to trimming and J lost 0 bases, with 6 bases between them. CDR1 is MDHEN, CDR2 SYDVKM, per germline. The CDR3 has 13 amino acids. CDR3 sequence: CASSRYSNQPQHF. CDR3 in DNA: TGTGCCAGCAGCCGTTATAGCAATCAGCCCCAGCATTTT. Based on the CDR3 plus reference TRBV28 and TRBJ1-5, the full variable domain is DVKVTQSSRYLVKRTGEKVFLECVQDMDHENMFWYRQDPGLGLRLIYFSYDVKMKEKGDIPEGYSVSREKKERFSLILESASTNQTSMYLCASSRYSNQPQHFGDGTRLSIL.

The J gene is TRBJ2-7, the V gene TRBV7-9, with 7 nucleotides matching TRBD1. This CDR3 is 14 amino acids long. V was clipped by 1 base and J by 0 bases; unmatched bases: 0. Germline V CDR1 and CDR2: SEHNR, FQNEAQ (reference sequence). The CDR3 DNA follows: TGTGCCAGCAGCTTAGGGACAGGCTCCTACGAGCAGTACTTC. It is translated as CASSLGTGSYEQYF.

In DNA form, the CDR3 reads TGTGCCAGCAGCCCAAATGGAGGATCTGGCTACACCTTC. Translating it yields CASSPNGGSGYTF. The chain carries TRBV7-3 and TRBJ1-2; D is undetermined. Per the germline V gene, CDR1 is SGHTA and CDR2 is FQGTGA. The CDR3 is 13 residues long. The ends were cut back, 5 bases at V and 7 bases at J, with 14 bases in the middle.

The CDR3 DNA follows: TGCGCCAGCAGCCAGGGGGACTTCGGGGAGCAGTACTTC. Translation gives CASSQGDFGEQYF. The rearrangement uses TRBV4-1 and TRBJ2-7; possibly TRBD2 for D (6 bases). V was cut by 3 bases and J by 7 bases, with 13 bases left in between. This CDR3 spans 13 amino acids. Germline V gene data show CDR1 as MGHRA and CDR2 as YSYEKL.

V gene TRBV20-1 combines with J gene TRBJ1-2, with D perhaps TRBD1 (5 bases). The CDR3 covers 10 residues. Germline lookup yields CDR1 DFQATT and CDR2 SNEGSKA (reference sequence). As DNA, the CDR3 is TGCATGGCAGGGCACGGGGGCTACACCTTC. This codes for CMAGHGGYTF.

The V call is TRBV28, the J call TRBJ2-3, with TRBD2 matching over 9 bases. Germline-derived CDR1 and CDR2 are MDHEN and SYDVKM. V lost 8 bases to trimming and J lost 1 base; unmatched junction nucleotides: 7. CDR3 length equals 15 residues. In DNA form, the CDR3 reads TGTGCCAGCCGATTAGCGGGAGAGGGCACAGATACGCAGTATTTT. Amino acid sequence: CASRLAGEGTDTQYF.

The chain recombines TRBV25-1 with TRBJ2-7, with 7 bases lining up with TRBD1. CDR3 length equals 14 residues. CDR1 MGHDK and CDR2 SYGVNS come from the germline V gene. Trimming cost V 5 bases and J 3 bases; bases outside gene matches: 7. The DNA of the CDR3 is TGTGCCAGCAGTCTGACAGGGTCCCGCTACGAGCAGTACTTC. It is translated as CASSLTGSRYEQYF.